A selection of T cell receptor beta chains follows, all from one sample in a study of beta chain features in type 1 diabetes. Assay: immunoSEQ multiplex PCR; the TCRdb copy retains only in-frame clones and omits some. The sample consists of around 330,000 clones, roughly 11% of them appearing once. The source material was naive CD4+ T cells from blood. These receptors were obtained from a woman in her twenties or thirties in good health. Both conserved end residues are part of each CDR3. D genes are given only for firm matches. Not every row has a clone size; where given, it reads once, few, many or a size class.

v_call,clone_size,d_call,j_call,cdr3_nt,cdr3_aa
TRBV11-2,few,NA,TRBJ2-4,TGTGCCAGCAGCCTACTAGCCAAAAACATTCAGTACTTC,CASSLLAKNIQYF
TRBV28,NA,NA,TRBJ1-1,TGTGCCAGCAGTTTATTGGTAGACACTGAAGCTTTCTTT,CASSLLVDTEAFF
TRBV5-1,few,TRBD1,TRBJ1-2,TGCGCCAGCAGCTTGGAGGGGGCAGGAGGACGCGGCTACACCTTC,CASSLEGAGGRGYTF
TRBV7-6,NA,TRBD2,TRBJ2-2,TGTGCCAGCAGCTTTCTCCCTAGCGGGACCGGGGAGCTGTTTTTT,CASSFLPSGTGELFF
TRBV7-2,NA,TRBD1,TRBJ2-5,TGTGCCAGCAGCTTATTTGGACAGGGGCAAGAGACCCAGTACTTC,CASSLFGQGQETQYF
TRBV9,NA,TRBD2,TRBJ2-1,TGTGCCAGCAGCGTTAGCGGGAGCACCTACAATGAGCAGTTCTTC,CASSVSGSTYNEQFF
TRBV7-2,NA,TRBD1,TRBJ2-1,TGTGCCAGCAGCTTAGCGAGAGGACAGGGGGCGAATGAGCAGTTCTTC,CASSLARGQGANEQFF
TRBV18,few,NA,TRBJ2-7,TGTGCCAGCTCACCAATCGATACTCACTACGAGCAGTACTTC,CASSPIDTHYEQYF
TRBV5-1,NA,TRBD2,TRBJ2-2,TGCGCCAGCAGCTGGAGCGGGGACGGTGGCGGGGAGCTGTTTTTT,CASSWSGDGGGELFF
TRBV7-8,few,NA,TRBJ2-5,TGTGCCATAGCGGTACAAGAGACCCAGTACTTC,CAIAVQETQYF
TRBV29-1,NA,NA,TRBJ1-1,TGCAGCGTTGAGGTTGGACACTCGAACACTGAAGCTTTCTTT,CSVEVGHSNTEAFF
TRBV4-1,NA,TRBD1,TRBJ1-1,TGCGCCAGCAGCCAAGTGGGCTGGACAGGGGACACTGAAGCTTTCTTT,CASSQVGWTGDTEAFF
TRBV14,few,NA,TRBJ1-2,TGTGCCAGCAGCCAAGTTTTATTGGGGACTTCCGATGGCTACACCTTC,CASSQVLLGTSDGYTF
TRBV7-2,few,TRBD1,TRBJ1-5,TGTGCCAGCAGCTCCGGACAGGGGGCGAATCAGCCCCAGCATTTT,CASSSGQGANQPQHF
TRBV5-1,NA,NA,TRBJ2-1,TGCGCCAGCAGCTTGGCCAGCGCGAGGTACAATGAGCAGTTCTTC,CASSLASARYNEQFF
TRBV28,NA,TRBD2,TRBJ2-7,TGTGCCAGCAGTTTACAGCGGGAGGTCTCCTACGAGCAGTACTTC,CASSLQREVSYEQYF
TRBV27,NA,NA,TRBJ2-2,TGTGCCAGCAGTTTCGACAGGCCGAACACCGGGGAGCTGTTTTTT,CASSFDRPNTGELFF
TRBV28,NA,TRBD1,TRBJ1-2,TGTGCCAGCAGCATGGACAGGGTAGGCGGCTACACCTTC,CASSMDRVGGYTF
TRBV4-3,NA,NA,TRBJ2-5,TGCGCCAGCAGCCAAGGGAGGCAAGAGACCCAGTACTTC,CASSQGRQETQYF
TRBV15,NA,NA,TRBJ2-1,TGTGCCACCGGGGGCGGGAGACCTTACAATGAGCAGTTCTTC,CATGGGRPYNEQFF
TRBV5-1,few,NA,TRBJ2-1,TGCGCCAGCAGCTTGGGCGCCACGGGACTGGCGGGATACAATGAGCAGTTCTTC,CASSLGATGLAGYNEQFF
TRBV5-1,few,NA,TRBJ2-2,TGCGCCAGCAGCTATGTTAGCGGAACGAACACCGGGGAGCTGTTTTTT,CASSYVSGTNTGELFF
TRBV7-2,few,NA,TRBJ2-7,TGTGCCAGCAGCTTACAGGACTCCTACGAGCAGTACTTC,CASSLQDSYEQYF
TRBV9,NA,NA,TRBJ2-2,TGTGCCAGCAGCGTATCCGGGAACACCGGGGAGCTGTTTTTT,CASSVSGNTGELFF
TRBV4-2,NA,NA,TRBJ1-5,TGTGCCAGCAGCCAACAGGACGGGGGAGGACAGCCCCAGCATTTT,CASSQQDGGGQPQHF
TRBV9,NA,NA,TRBJ2-1,TGTGCCAGCAGCGCCAGTACCCTGTCGCAGTTCTTC,CASSASTLSQFF
TRBV2,few,NA,TRBJ2-5,TGTGCCAGCGGACTGGACTCCTCCCCCCAAGAGACCCAGTACTTC,CASGLDSSPQETQYF
TRBV25-1,NA,TRBD1,TRBJ1-5,TGTGCCAGCACCTATCCCGGACAGGGACAGCCCCAGCATTTT,CASTYPGQGQPQHF
TRBV7-9,NA,NA,TRBJ1-1,TGTGCCAGCAGCTTCCTGGACAGTTTGAGCACTGAAGCTTTCTTT,CASSFLDSLSTEAFF
TRBV7-2,few,TRBD1,TRBJ2-1,TGTGCCAGCAGCTTACCCCGGACAGGGGGAAGCTCCTACAATGAGCAGTTCTTC,CASSLPRTGGSSYNEQFF